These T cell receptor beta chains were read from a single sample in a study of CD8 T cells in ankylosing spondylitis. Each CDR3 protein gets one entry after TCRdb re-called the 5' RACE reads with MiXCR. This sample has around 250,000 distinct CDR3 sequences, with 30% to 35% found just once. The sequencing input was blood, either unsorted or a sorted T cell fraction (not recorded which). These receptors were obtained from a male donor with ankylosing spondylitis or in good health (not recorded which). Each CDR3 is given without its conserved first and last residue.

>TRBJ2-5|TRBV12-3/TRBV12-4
ASSLGTYKETQY
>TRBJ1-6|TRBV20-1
SAIGQGNSPLH
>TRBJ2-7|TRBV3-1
ASSQEFAGIEQY
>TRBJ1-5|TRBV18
ASSHANNQPQH
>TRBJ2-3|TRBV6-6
ASSSSDTQY
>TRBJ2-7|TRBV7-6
ASSLGGQGGYEQY
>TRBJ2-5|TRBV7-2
ASSSSGTKEETQY
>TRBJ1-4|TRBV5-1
ASSFSDNEKLF
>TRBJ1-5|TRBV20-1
SASSRNQPQH
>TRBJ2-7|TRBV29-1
SVALRDTATEQY
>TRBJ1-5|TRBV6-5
ASSYSWQGGNQPQH
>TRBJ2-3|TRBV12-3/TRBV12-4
ASSAPHSTDTQY
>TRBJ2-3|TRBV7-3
ASSSPKDTQY
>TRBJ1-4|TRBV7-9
ASSPTTGATNEKLF
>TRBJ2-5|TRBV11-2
ASSLSLPGETQY
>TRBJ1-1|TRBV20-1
SAKTGMGNTEAF
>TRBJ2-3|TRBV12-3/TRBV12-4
ASSLAASGADTQY
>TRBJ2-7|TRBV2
ASSFGWTGGLQGSYEQY
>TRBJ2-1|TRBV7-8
ASSFVLGRDNDQF
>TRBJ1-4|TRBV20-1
SATEQTGNEKLF
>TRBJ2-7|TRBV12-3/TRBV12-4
ASSLGGNMAYEQY
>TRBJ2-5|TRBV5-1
ASSLGTGGKETQY
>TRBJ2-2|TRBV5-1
ASSLEGALGELF
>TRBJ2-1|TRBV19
ASSIVGTGNEQF
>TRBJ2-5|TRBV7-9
ASSSLAEQETQY
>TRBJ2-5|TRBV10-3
AISESAGRGQETQY
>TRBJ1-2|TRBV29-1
SGGKKHRVYYGYT
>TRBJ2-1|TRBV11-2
ASSATGKIGDEQF
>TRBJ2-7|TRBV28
ATLRLAGSYEQY
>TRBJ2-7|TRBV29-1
SVETGLKYEQY
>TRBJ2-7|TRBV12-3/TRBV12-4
ASSFGHYEQY
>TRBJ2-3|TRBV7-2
ASSATGSRDTQY
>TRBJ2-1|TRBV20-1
SAAPGLAGNEQF
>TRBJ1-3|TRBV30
AWRGVSGNTIY
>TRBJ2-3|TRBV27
ASTVLTSGGPTDTQY
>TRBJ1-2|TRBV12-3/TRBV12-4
ARTSGMNYGYT
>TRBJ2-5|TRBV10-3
AISDSKSGPPEETQY
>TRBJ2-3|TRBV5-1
ASSLFREQDTQY
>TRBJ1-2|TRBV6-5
ASSYRNYGYT
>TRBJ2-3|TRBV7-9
ASSLQGQTDTQY
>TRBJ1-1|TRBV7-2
ASSHTGTGLNTEAF
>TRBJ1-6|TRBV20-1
SARDRGEPPLH
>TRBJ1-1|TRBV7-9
ASTHLEELMNTEAF
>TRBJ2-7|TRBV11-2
ASSFDRAYEQY
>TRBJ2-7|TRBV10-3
AISAPGQGSFEQY
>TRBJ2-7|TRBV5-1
ASSRSDEVSYEQY
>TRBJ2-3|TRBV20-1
SAREGQPDTQY
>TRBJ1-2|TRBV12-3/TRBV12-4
ASSFGQRQGYT
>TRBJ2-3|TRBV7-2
ASSLMGSGTDTQY